These 27 T cell receptor beta chains were all obtained from the same sample, sequenced in a study of blood T cell repertoires in COVID-19. Generated by immunoSEQ multiplex PCR, the TCRdb table keeps only in-frame clones and is missing some. The profile shows 200,000 to 300,000 clones, less than 90% of them singletons. Sequencing was done on a sample of peripheral blood. The receptor set was obtained from a man aged 55 to 70 who had recovered from COVID-19.

The genes are TRBV30 and TRBJ2-7; D may be TRBD1 (7 bases). Germline CDR1 is GTSNPN and CDR2 is SVGIG (reference sequence). The V end lost 0 bases, the J end lost 4 bases, and 13 bases lay between the germline ends. This CDR3 is built from 14 residues. This chain's CDR3 is CAWSVVTGTYEQYF. The CDR3, as DNA: TGTGCCTGGAGTGTAGTGACAGGGACTTACGAGCAGTACTTC.

This clone came up once. The gene calls are TRBV7-2 and TRBJ2-7, with TRBD1 matching 8 bases. CDR3 length: 16 residues. Germline CDR1 reads SGHTA; CDR2 reads FQGNSA. With V trimmed by 3 bases and J by 3 bases, 10 bases remained unmatched. The CDR3 is CASSFRSGTGGYEQYF. In DNA form, the CDR3 reads TGTGCCAGCAGCTTTAGATCCGGGACAGGAGGCTACGAGCAGTACTTC.

In this sample, this clone turned up a few times. CDR3 in DNA: TGTGCCAGCTCGTCCGGGACAGGGACGAACACCGGGGAGCTGTTTTTT. Translating gives CASSSGTGTNTGELFF. The chain recombines TRBV18 with TRBJ2-2; the match to TRBD1 covers 9 bases. CDR1 and CDR2 from the germline V gene are KGHSH and LQKENI. The CDR3 loop spans 16 amino acids. J was trimmed by 0 bases and V by 6 bases; bases with no gene match: 5.

This chain links TRBV19 with TRBJ1-1; 9 bases map to TRBD1. The CDR3 is 14 amino acids. Trimming cost V 3 bases and J 5 bases; bases outside gene matches: 4. The germline V gene encodes CDR1 LNHDA and CDR2 SQIVND (reference sequence). CDR3 in DNA: TGTGCCAGTAGTATGACAGGGGGGATTACTGAAGCTTTCTTT. Protein sequence: CASSMTGGITEAFF.

This rearrangement joins TRBV19 to TRBJ2-3; D ambiguous. V shed 8 bases and J shed 0 bases, with 6 bases lying between them. In germline, CDR1 is LNHDA, CDR2 SQIVND (reference sequence). This CDR3 is 12 amino acids long. This chain's CDR3 is CASGPSTDTQYF. CDR3 DNA: TGTGCCAGTGGGCCCAGCACAGATACGCAGTATTTT.

In its sample, this clone was seen once. Here the CDR3 DNA reads TGCGCCAGCAGCGCCGGACTAGCGGGGGGGTTTTACAATGAGCAGTTCTTC. Its translation is CASSAGLAGGFYNEQFF. V and J are TRBV5-1 and TRBJ2-1; 15 nucleotides match TRBD2. J gave up 4 bases and V 4 bases, and 6 bases lay outside the gene matches. Germline CDR1 reads SGHRS; CDR2 reads YFSETQ. The CDR3 is 17 residues long. The full variable domain, completed using reference TRBV5-1 and TRBJ2-1, is KAGVTQTPRYLIKTRGQQVTLSCSPISGHRSVSWYQQTPGQGLQFLFEYFSETQRNKGNFPGRFSGRQFSNSRSEMNVSTLELGDSALYLCASSAGLAGGFYNEQFFGPGTRLTVL.

The rearrangement uses TRBV18 and TRBJ1-6; 7 bases are shared with TRBD1. The CDR3 has 15 amino acids. Germline values: CDR1 KGHSH, CDR2 LQKENI. The V segment lost 4 bases and the J segment 10 bases; nucleotides outside the gene matches: 10. The DNA for the CDR3 is TGTGCCAGCTCACTTCGACAGGGAATGGAATCACCCCTCCACTTT. Translation gives CASSLRQGMESPLHF.

The chain carries TRBV7-2 and TRBJ2-1; 10 nucleotides agree with TRBD2. The length of the CDR3 is 17 residues. Per germline, CDR1 SGHTA and CDR2 FQGNSA. Trimming took 3 bases from V and 7 from J; bases not matched to a gene: 12. The CDR3 sequence is CASSFTASGGASNEQFF. CDR3 nucleotide sequence: TGTGCCAGCAGCTTCACGGCGAGCGGGGGGGCGTCAAATGAGCAGTTCTTC.

The V and J genes are TRBV27 and TRBJ2-3; 10 bases fit TRBD2. The germline gives CDR1 MNHEY, CDR2 SMNVEV (reference sequence). V trimming: 3 bases; J trimming: 0 bases; junction bases outside the gene matches: 9. This CDR3 region has 18 residues. In nucleotides, the CDR3 is TGTGCCAGCAGTTTGAGAGGGACTAGCGCCCGTAGCACAGATACGCAGTATTTT. It specifies CASSLRGTSARSTDTQYF.

CDR3 in amino acids: CASSPSRVDEQFF. The CDR3 region has the DNA TGTGCCAGCTCACCGTCCAGGGTAGATGAGCAGTTCTTC. This chain connects TRBV18 to TRBJ2-1, with a possible D match to TRBD1 (5 bases). V gave up 3 bases and J gave up 8 bases, with 11 bases separating them. Germline V gene sequence: CDR1 KGHSH, CDR2 LQKENI. The CDR3 is 13 amino acids.

The chain combines TRBV18 with TRBJ2-3; D is perhaps TRBD2 (5 bases). CDR3 size: 15 residues. Trimming removed 4 bases from V and 4 bases from J, with 15 bases in between. Germline loops: CDR1 KGHSH, CDR2 LQKENI. The CDR3 DNA reads as TGTGCCAGCTCACAGGTTCTAGGACTGGCAGATACGCAGTATTTT. Its protein is CASSQVLGLADTQYF.

The CDR3 sequence is CASSLEWGLGLSSYEQYF. The DNA for the CDR3 is TGCGCCAGCAGCTTGGAGTGGGGTTTGGGACTTTCCTCCTACGAGCAGTACTTC. This chain uses TRBV5-1 with TRBJ2-7; D is perhaps TRBD2 (6 bases). The germline CDR1 and CDR2 sequences are SGHRS and YFSETQ. V lost 0 bases to trimming and J lost 0 bases, with 19 bases between them. The length of the CDR3 is 18 residues.

In DNA, the CDR3 is TGTGCCAGTAGTACGGGACAGCTAAATTCACCCCTCCACTTT. Encoded protein: CASSTGQLNSPLHF. The chain employs TRBV19 and TRBJ1-6; TRBD1 aligns across 7 bases. V shed 4 bases, J shed 7 bases, and the junction held 4 bases outside the gene matches. This CDR3 contains 14 residues. CDR1 is LNHDA and CDR2 is SQIVND in the germline V gene (reference sequence).

This clone showed up just once. The chain joins TRBV5-6 to TRBJ1-5; D might be TRBD1 (5 bases). The V gene lost 2 bases and the J gene lost 4 bases, with 13 bases spanning the gap. CDR1 is SGHDT and CDR2 is YYEEEE in the germline V gene. CDR3 size: 15 residues. The CDR3 sequence is CASSLTDSTNQPQHF. The CDR3 region has the DNA TGTGCCAGCAGCTTAACCGACAGCACTAATCAGCCCCAGCATTTT.

This chain connects TRBV2 to TRBJ2-4; D possibly corresponds to TRBD2 (7 bases). CDR1 is SNHLY, CDR2 FYNNEI, per germline. This CDR3 has 12 residues. V lost 5 bases and J 14 bases, leaving 16 bases between the germline ends. The CDR3 is CASSPPGGQKYF. The DNA for the CDR3 is TGTGCCAGCAGTCCTCCGGGGGGCCAAAAGTACTTC.

The V and J genes are TRBV3-1 (or the pseudogene TRBV3-2) and TRBJ2-5; 8 bases map to TRBD1. Trimming removed 0 bases from V and 3 bases from J; junction bases left unmatched: 3. CDR3 length equals 15 residues. Per germline, CDR1 LGHDT and CDR2 YNNKEL (reference sequence). The CDR3 protein is CASSQDSDREETQYF. The CDR3 region has the DNA TGTGCCAGCAGCCAAGATTCGGACAGGGAAGAGACCCAGTACTTC.

The rearrangement links TRBV10-1 to TRBJ2-1, with 9 bases fitting TRBD1. The CDR3 spans 15 residues. The germline CDR1 and CDR2 sequences are WNHNN and SYGVQD (reference sequence). The V segment lost 7 bases and the J segment 1 base; nucleotides outside the gene matches: 5. The CDR3 loop reads CASIPGTGSYNEQFF. DNA for the CDR3: TGCGCCAGCATTCCCGGGACAGGGTCCTACAATGAGCAGTTCTTC.

The chain links TRBV7-2 to TRBJ2-7; TRBD2 aligns across 7 bases. V lost 3 bases, J lost 3 bases, and 2 bases stayed unmatched. Per germline, CDR1 SGHTA and CDR2 FQGNSA. The CDR3 covers 13 residues. CDR3 sequence: CASSFGTIYEQYF. The CDR3 bases are TGTGCCAGCAGCTTTGGGACTATCTACGAGCAGTACTTC.

The gene calls are TRBV7-8 and TRBJ1-6, with a possible D match to TRBD1 (5 bases). V shed 2 bases and J shed 7 bases, with 18 bases lying between them. This CDR3 spans 17 amino acids. CDR1 and CDR2 from the germline V gene are SGHVS and FQNEAQ. This chain's CDR3 is CASSLLGGARENSPLHF. CDR3 coding DNA: TGTGCCAGCAGCTTATTGGGGGGTGCCAGGGAAAATTCACCCCTCCACTTT.

V usage is TRBV19 and J usage is TRBJ2-7; 12 positions match TRBD2. Germline values: CDR1 LNHDA, CDR2 SQIVND (reference sequence). This CDR3 is built from 13 residues. V trimming: 5 bases; J trimming: 7 bases; junction bases outside the gene matches: 3. The CDR3 here is CASSFGLAGEQYF. DNA of the CDR3: TGTGCCAGTAGTTTCGGACTAGCGGGGGAGCAGTACTTC.

The chain has TRBV12-5 and TRBJ2-3; D is ambiguous. Trimming took 4 bases from V and 2 from J, leaving 7 bases between them. The CDR3 length is 13 residues. The germline CDR1 and CDR2 sequences are LGHNT and FRNRAP. Here the CDR3 reads CASGSRVTDTQYF. CDR3 nucleotide sequence: TGTGCTAGTGGTTCTCGGGTCACAGATACGCAGTATTTT.

The J gene is TRBJ1-3, the V gene TRBV9; D possibly corresponds to TRBD1 (5 bases). The ends were cut back, 1 base at V and 2 bases at J, with 7 bases in the middle. CDR1 and CDR2 from the germline V gene are SGDLS and YYNGEE. The CDR3 contains 14 residues. The CDR3 reads CASSVLQAGNTIYF. The DNA of the CDR3 is TGTGCCAGCAGCGTACTACAGGCTGGAAACACCATATATTTT.

The chain employs TRBV3-1 (or the pseudogene TRBV3-2) and TRBJ2-5; a possible D gene is TRBD2 (6 bases). V lost 4 bases and J lost 2, with 23 bases in between. There are 18 residues in the CDR3. Germline V lookup: CDR1 LGHDT, CDR2 YNNKEL (reference sequence). The CDR3 DNA reads TGTGCCAGCAGCCCCCTTTTTTTGGGGGGTGGTCGACAAGAGACCCAGTACTTC. Its protein product is CASSPLFLGGGRQETQYF.

This clone has a single count. J is TRBJ1-1 and V is TRBV7-9; D not resolved. The CDR3 is 13 amino acids. Germline V gene lookup returns CDR1 SEHNR and CDR2 FQNEAQ (reference sequence). V was shortened by 5 bases and J by 5 bases, with 12 bases between the two germline ends. Written as DNA, the CDR3 is TGTGCCAGCAGCCTCATAGGAGGGACTGAAGCTTTCTTT. Protein sequence: CASSLIGGTEAFF.

The chain couples TRBV15 to TRBJ1-3, with D possibly being TRBD1 (6 bases). V was trimmed by 0 bases and J by 3 bases, leaving 12 bases between them. Germline CDR1 and CDR2: LNHNV and YYDKDF (reference sequence). This CDR3 is built from 16 residues. The DNA for the CDR3 is TGTGCCACCAGCAGAGATCGGGGGGCGGTTGGAAACACCATATATTTT. This sequence encodes CATSRDRGAVGNTIYF.

The chain employs TRBV27 and TRBJ1-5; D not resolved. CDR1 and CDR2 from the germline V gene are MNHEY and SMNVEV (reference sequence). V lost 6 bases and J lost 3, with 12 bases in between. This CDR3 comprises 14 residues. CDR3 bases: TGTGCCAGCAGCCGAGCAGGATCCAATCAGCCCCAGCATTTT. Its translation is CASSRAGSNQPQHF.

The chain recombines TRBV25-1 with TRBJ2-1; D perhaps matches TRBD2 (7 bases). This CDR3 is 12 amino acids long. From germline, CDR1 is MGHDK and CDR2 SYGVNS. The V gene lost 4 bases and the J gene lost 12 bases, with 13 bases spanning the gap. DNA for the CDR3: TGTGCCAGCAGTGGGGGGGGGCTACCGCAGTTCTTC. It specifies CASSGGGLPQFF.